Sequencing of this T cell receptor (beta chain) was carried out in a study of blood T cell repertoires in COVID-19. As for the study in general: The United States, Italy and Spain supplied acute and convalescent COVID-19 samples. From T cells, B-cell-depleted T cells, or PBMCs came the material, which was cDNA or gDNA.

In the original processing: For nucleated cells, counts were estimated from reference gene primer amplification. Method: immunoSEQ multiplex PCR; TCRdb's copy keeps in-frame clones and lacks some. D and trimming come from the DNA, and the V and J calls and clone size come from that table. This sample carries 300,000 or so clones, around four fifths of them seen once, and the ten largest clones take about 1.2%. This clonotype was obtained from a woman aged 50 to 65 with acute or convalescent COVID-19. Material for sequencing was peripheral blood.

The CDR3 DNA sequence: TGTGCCAGCAGTTTAGCTGTGGGGGGAGCTTTCTTT. It encodes CASSLAVGGAFF. V and J are TRBV12-3 or TRBV12-4 and TRBJ1-1, with a possible D match to TRBD1 (5 bases). Trimming stripped 0 bases from V and 10 bases from J, with 9 bases between. CDR3 length equals 12 residues.